One and the same sample provided the 9 T cell receptor beta chains below, sequenced in a study of T-cell reconstitution after alpha-beta-depleted transplantation in children. Unique molecular identifiers were incorporated when the TCRbeta library was constructed. One entry per CDR3 protein, called by TCRdb with MiXCR from the PCR reads. The sample lists 100,000 to 120,000 distinct CDR3 sequences; 10% to 13% were seen once. Sample: PBMCs from the stem cell graft donor, taken from the stem cell graft. Receptors were obtained from a human donor who donated a stem cell graft to a child with acute lymphoblastic leukemia.

This clonotype occurred many times. The genes are TRBV5-5 and TRBJ2-1; 8 bases are shared with TRBD1. CDR1 SGHKS and CDR2 YYEKEE come from the germline V gene (reference sequence). There are 16 residues in the CDR3. Trimming took 0 bases from V and 1 from J; bases not matched to a gene: 3. The CDR3 coding sequence is TGTGCCAGCAGCTTGGTACAGGGGGGTTCCTACAATGAGCAGTTCTTC. Translated: CASSLVQGGSYNEQFF.

This clonotype was seen ten or more times. The CDR3 nucleotides are TGTGCCAGCAGCCGTAGACAGGGGAGAGGCGGGAGGGCCGAAGATACGCAGTATTTT. Amino acid sequence: CASSRRQGRGGRAEDTQYF. The chain employs TRBV4-2 and TRBJ2-3, with D perhaps matching TRBD2 (9 bases). Germline assignment: CDR1 LGHNA and CDR2 YNFKEQ. The CDR3 loop spans 19 amino acids. Trimming removed 4 bases at V and 5 bases at J, with 28 bases between.

This clonotype was observed at least ten times. The chain employs TRBV4-1 and TRBJ2-5; D tentatively reads TRBD1 or TRBD2 (6 bases each). Trimming left V 1 base short and J 0 bases short, with 9 bases between. The CDR3 is 15 amino acids. Looked up from germline, CDR1 is MGHRA and CDR2 is YSYEKL. In nucleotides, the CDR3 is TGCGCCAGCAGCCAAGGGAGGGGGTACCAAGAGACCCAGTACTTC. Protein sequence: CASSQGRGYQETQYF.

This clonotype was seen a few times. V is TRBV11-2 and J is TRBJ1-3; D remains ambiguous. Germline V gene lookup returns CDR1 SGHAT and CDR2 FQNNGV. Trimming removed 1 base at V and 0 bases at J, with 7 bases between. This CDR3 is 15 amino acids long. CDR3: CASSLGTSSGNTIYF. CDR3 nucleotide sequence: TGTGCCAGCAGCTTAGGCACCAGCTCTGGAAACACCATATATTTT. Together with reference TRBV11-2 and TRBJ1-3, the CDR3 gives the full variable domain: EAGVAQSPRYKIIEKRQSVAFWCNPISGHATLYWYQQILGQGPKLLIQFQNNGVVDDSQLPKDRFSAERLKGVDSTLKIQPAKLEDSAVYLCASSLGTSSGNTIYFGEGSWLTVV.

The sample holds many counts of this clonotype. The chain links TRBV7-2 to TRBJ1-1; 11 bases fit TRBD1. The CDR3 sequence is 15 residues long. Trimming cost V 4 bases and J 4 bases; bases outside gene matches: 5. Germline CDR1 SGHTA, CDR2 FQGNSA. The CDR3 spells CASSSGQGAVTEAFF. CDR3 DNA: TGTGCCAGCAGCTCAGGACAGGGGGCGGTCACTGAAGCTTTCTTT.

At least ten counts were recorded for this clonotype. V and J are TRBV10-3 and TRBJ2-5; D unclear. The CDR3 runs to 13 residues. V lost 0 bases and J lost 2, with 4 bases in between. CDR1 ENHRY and CDR2 SYGVKD come from the germline V gene. This CDR3 is CAISESEQETQYF. CDR3 in DNA: TGTGCCATCAGTGAGTCGGAGCAAGAGACCCAGTACTTC.

This clonotype showed up many times. The CDR3 reads CASSGRTGVSQPQHF. Here the CDR3 DNA reads TGTGCCAGCAGTGGTCGAACAGGGGTGAGTCAGCCCCAGCATTTT. The rearrangement links TRBV27 to TRBJ1-5; 7 bases fit TRBD1. The V and J ends lost 5 bases and 6 bases, in that order; junction bases with no gene match: 10. Germline-derived CDR1 and CDR2 are MNHEY and SMNVEV (reference sequence). The CDR3 has 15 amino acids.

There are many counts of this clonotype. The CDR3 DNA is TGTGCCAGCAGCGGGGCGGGGGAGGAGGAGACCCAGTACTTC. As protein: CASSGAGEEETQYF. The chain joins TRBV5-6 to TRBJ2-5; 7 nucleotides line up with TRBD2. The CDR3 runs to 14 residues. Germline CDR1 is SGHDT and CDR2 is YYEEEE. The junction had 8 bases not matched to a gene; V was cut back by 4 bases and J by 5 bases. The full variable domain, with the rest looked up from reference TRBV5-6 and TRBJ2-5, is DAGVTQSPTHLIKTRGQQVTLRCSPKSGHDTVSWYQQALGQGPQFIFQYYEEEERQRGNFPDRFSGHQFPNYSSELNVNALLLGDSALYLCASSGAGEEETQYFGPGTRLLVL.

In this sample, this clonotype turned up many times. This rearrangement joins TRBV10-3 to TRBJ2-7; the D gene is possibly TRBD2 (5 bases). With 4 bases removed from V and 3 bases from J, the gap between germline ends came to 7 bases. There are 12 residues in the CDR3. Germline V gene sequence: CDR1 ENHRY, CDR2 SYGVKD. The CDR3 sequence is CAISASSYEQYF. The CDR3 DNA sequence: TGTGCCATCAGTGCTAGCAGCTACGAGCAGTACTTC.